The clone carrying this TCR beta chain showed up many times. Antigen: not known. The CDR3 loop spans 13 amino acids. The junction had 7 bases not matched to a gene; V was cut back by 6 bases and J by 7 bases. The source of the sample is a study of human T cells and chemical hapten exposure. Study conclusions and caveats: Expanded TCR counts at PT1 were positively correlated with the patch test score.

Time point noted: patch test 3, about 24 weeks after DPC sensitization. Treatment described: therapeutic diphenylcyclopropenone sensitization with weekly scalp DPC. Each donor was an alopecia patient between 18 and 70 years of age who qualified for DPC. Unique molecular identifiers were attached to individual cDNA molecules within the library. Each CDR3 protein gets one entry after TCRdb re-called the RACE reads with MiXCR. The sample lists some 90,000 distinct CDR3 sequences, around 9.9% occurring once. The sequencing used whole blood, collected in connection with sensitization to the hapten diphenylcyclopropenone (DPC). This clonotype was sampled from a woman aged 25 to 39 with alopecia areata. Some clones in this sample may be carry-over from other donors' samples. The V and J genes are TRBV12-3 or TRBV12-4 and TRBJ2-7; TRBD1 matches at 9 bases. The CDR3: CASRSGQGVEQYF. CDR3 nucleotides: TGTGCCAGCAGATCGGGACAGGGAGTGGAGCAGTACTTC.